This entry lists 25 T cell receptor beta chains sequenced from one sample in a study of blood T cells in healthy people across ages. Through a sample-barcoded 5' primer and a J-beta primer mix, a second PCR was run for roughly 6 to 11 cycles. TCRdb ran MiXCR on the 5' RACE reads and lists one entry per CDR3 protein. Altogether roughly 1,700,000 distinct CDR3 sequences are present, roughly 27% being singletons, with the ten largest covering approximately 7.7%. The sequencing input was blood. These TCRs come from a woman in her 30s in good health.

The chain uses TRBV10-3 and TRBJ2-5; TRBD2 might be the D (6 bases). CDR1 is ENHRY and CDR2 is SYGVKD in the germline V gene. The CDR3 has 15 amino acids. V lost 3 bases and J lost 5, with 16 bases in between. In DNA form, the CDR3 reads TGTGCCATCAGTGACTCGGGCCGGGGGTACGAGACCCAGTACTTC. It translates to CAISDSGRGYETQYF.

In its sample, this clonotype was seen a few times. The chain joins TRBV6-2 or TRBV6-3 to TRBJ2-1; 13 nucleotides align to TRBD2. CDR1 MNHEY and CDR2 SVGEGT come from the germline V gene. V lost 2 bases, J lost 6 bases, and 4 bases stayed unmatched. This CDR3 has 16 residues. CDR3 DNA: TGTGCCAGCAGTTACCCATGGACTAGCGGGAGCAATGAGCAGTTCTTC. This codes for CASSYPWTSGSNEQFF.

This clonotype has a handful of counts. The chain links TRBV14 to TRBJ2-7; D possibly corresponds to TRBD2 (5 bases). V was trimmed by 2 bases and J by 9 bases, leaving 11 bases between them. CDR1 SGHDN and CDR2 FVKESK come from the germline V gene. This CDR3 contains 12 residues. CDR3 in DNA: TGTGCCAGCAGCCAACAGTTGAGGGCGCAGTACTTC. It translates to CASSQQLRAQYF.

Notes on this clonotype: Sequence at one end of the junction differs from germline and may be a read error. The CDR3 loop reads CASSTGPIGGLFF. The CDR3 nucleotides read TGTGCCAGCTCTACAGGCCCGATCGGGGGGCTGTTTTTT. The chain links TRBV7-2 to TRBJ2-2; D may be TRBD2 (6 bases). The V gene's germline CDR1 is SGHTA and CDR2 FQGNSA. The CDR3 spans 13 residues.

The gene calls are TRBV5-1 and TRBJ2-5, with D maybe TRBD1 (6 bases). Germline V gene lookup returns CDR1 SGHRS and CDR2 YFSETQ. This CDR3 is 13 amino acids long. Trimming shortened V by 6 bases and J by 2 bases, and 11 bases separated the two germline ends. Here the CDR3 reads CASTRQEQETQYF. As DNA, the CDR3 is TGCGCCAGCACAAGACAGGAGCAAGAGACCCAGTACTTC.

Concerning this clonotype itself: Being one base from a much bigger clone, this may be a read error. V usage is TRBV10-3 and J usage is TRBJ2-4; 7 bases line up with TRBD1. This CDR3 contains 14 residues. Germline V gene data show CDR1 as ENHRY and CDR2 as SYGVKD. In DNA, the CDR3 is TGTGCCATCAAACCGGGGCAGGGGGAAAACACTCAGTACTTC. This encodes CAIKPGQGENTQYF.

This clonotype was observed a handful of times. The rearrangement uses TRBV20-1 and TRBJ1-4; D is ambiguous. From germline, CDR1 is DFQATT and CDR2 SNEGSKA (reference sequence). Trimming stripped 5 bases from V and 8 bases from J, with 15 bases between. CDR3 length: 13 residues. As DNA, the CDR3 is TGCAGTGCTCCCCGGCCCCCTGGGGAAAAACTGTTTTTT. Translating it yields CSAPRPPGEKLFF.

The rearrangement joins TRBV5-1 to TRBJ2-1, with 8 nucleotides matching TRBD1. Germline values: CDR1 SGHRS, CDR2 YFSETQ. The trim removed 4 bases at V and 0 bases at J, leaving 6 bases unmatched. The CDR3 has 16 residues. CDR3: CASSPGDRSSYNEQFF. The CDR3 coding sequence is TGCGCCAGCAGCCCCGGGGACAGGAGCTCCTACAATGAGCAGTTCTTC.

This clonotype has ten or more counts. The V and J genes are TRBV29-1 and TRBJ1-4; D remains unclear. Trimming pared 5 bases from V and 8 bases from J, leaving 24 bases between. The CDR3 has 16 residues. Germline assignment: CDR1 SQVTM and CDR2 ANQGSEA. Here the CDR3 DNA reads TGCAGCGTTACCATATCCGACCGATACCCTCAGGAAAAACTGTTTTTT. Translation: CSVTISDRYPQEKLFF.

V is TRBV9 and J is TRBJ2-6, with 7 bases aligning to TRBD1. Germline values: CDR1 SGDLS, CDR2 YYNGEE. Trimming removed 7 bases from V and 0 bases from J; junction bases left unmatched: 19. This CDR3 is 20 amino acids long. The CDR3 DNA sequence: TGTGCCAGCGGCGACCCTCGGGACAGCGTGAAGTCCTCTGGGGCCAACGTCCTGACTTTC. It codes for CASGDPRDSVKSSGANVLTF.

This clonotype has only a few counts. The CDR3 sequence is CASSQEGLTSGVLGTQYF. Here the CDR3 DNA reads TGCGCCAGCAGCCAAGAGGGATTGACTAGCGGGGTCCTCGGTACGCAGTATTTT. The chain uses TRBV4-1 and TRBJ2-3; 11 bases map to TRBD2. CDR1 and CDR2 (germline): MGHRA, YSYEKL. The CDR3 sequence is 18 residues long. V was clipped by 0 bases and J by 8 bases; unmatched bases: 13.

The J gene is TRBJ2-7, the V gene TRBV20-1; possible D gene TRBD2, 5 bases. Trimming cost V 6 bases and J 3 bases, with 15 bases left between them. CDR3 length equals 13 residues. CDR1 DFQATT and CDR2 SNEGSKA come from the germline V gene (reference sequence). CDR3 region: CSARSWENYEQYF. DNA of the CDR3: TGCAGTGCACGGTCGTGGGAGAACTACGAGCAGTACTTC.

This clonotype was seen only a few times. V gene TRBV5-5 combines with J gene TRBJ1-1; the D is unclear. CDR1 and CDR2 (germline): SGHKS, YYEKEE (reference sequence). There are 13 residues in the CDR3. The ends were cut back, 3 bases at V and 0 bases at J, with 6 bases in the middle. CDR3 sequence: CASSWQLNTEAFF. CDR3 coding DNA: TGTGCCAGCAGCTGGCAACTGAACACTGAAGCTTTCTTT.

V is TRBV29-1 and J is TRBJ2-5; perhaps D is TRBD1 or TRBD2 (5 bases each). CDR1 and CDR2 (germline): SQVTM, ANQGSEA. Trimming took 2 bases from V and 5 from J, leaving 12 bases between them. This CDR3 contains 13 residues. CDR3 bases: TGCAGCGTTGAACTTGGGACGGGGGAGACCCAGTACTTC. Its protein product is CSVELGTGETQYF.

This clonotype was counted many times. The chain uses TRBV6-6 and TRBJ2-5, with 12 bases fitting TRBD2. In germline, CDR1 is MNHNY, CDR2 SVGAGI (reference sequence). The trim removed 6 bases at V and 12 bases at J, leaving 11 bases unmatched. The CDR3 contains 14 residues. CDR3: CASRPTSGGSGEYF. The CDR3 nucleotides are TGTGCCAGCAGACCGACTAGCGGGGGCTCCGGGGAGTACTTC.

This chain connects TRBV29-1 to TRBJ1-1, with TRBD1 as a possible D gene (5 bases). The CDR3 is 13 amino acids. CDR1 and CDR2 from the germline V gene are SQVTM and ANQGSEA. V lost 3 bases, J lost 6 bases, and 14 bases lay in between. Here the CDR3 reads CSVEKGLGAEAFF. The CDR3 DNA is TGCAGCGTTGAGAAGGGGCTGGGGGCTGAAGCTTTCTTT.

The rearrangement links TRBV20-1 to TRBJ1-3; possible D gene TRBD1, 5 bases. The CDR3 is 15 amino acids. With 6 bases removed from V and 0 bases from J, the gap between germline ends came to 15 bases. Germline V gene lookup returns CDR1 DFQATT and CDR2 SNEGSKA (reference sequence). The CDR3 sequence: CSAIPGQTSGNTIYF. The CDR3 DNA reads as TGCAGTGCCATTCCGGGGCAGACCTCTGGAAACACCATATATTTT.

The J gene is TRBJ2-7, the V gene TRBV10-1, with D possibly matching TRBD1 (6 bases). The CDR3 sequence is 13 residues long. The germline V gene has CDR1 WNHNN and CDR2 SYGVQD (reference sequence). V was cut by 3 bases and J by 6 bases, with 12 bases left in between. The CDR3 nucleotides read TGCGCCAGCAGTGAAAGCCGGACAGTCGAGCAGTACTTC. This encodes CASSESRTVEQYF.

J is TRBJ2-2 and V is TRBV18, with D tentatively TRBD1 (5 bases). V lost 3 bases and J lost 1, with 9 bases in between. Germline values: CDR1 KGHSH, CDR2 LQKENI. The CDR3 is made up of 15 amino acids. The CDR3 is CASSPSTGNTGELFF. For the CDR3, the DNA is TGTGCCAGCTCACCCTCTACAGGGAACACCGGGGAGCTGTTTTTT.

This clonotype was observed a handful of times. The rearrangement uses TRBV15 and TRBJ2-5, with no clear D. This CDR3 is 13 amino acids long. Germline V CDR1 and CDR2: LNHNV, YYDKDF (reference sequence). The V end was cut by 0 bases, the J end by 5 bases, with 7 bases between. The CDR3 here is CATSRDLLETQYF. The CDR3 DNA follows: TGTGCCACCAGCAGAGATCTCTTGGAGACCCAGTACTTC.

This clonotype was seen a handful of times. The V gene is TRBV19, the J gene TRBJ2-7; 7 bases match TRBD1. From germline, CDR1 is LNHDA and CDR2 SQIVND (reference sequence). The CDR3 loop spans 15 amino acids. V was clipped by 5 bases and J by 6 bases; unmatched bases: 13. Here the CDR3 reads CASSSVGDSYCEQYF. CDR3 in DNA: TGTGCCAGTAGTTCAGTGGGGGACAGTTACTGCGAGCAGTACTTC.

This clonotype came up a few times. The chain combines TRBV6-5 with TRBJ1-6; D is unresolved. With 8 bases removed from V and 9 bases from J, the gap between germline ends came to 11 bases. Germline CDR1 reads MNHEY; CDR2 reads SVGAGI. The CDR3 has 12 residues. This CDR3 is CASGLGSSPLHF. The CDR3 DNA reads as TGTGCCAGCGGACTCGGAAGTTCACCCCTCCACTTT.

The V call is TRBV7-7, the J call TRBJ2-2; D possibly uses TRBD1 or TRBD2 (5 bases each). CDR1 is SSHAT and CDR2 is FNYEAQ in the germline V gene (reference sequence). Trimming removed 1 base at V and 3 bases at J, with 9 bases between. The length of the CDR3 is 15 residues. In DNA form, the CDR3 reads TGTGCCAGCAGCTTAGGGGGGTCGGACACCGGGGAGCTGTTTTTT. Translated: CASSLGGSDTGELFF. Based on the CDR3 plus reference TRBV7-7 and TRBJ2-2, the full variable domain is GAGVSQSPRYKVTKRGQDVTLRCDPISSHATLYWYQQALGQGPEFLTYFNYEAQPDKSGLPSDRFSAERPEGSISTLTIQRTEQRDSAMYRCASSLGGSDTGELFFGEGSRLTVL.

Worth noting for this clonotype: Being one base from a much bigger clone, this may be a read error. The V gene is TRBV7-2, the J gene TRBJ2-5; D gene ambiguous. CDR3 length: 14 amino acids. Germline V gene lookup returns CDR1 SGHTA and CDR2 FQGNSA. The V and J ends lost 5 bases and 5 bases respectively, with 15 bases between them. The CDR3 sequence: CTSSPKGLGETQYF. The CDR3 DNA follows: TGTACCAGCAGCCCAAAGGGCCTAGGGGAGACCCAGTACTTC.

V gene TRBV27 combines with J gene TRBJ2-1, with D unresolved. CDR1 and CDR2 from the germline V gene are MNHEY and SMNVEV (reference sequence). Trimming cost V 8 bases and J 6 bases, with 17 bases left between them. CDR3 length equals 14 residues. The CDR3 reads CASWRLNLGNEQFF. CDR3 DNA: TGTGCCAGCTGGCGTCTAAATCTTGGCAATGAGCAGTTCTTC.